Described below is a single T cell receptor beta chain sequence and its context. This sample stems from a study of blood T cell repertoires in COVID-19. Background on the study: Italy, Spain and the United States were the sources of the convalescent and acute COVID-19 samples. Nucleic acid was either cDNA or gDNA, and it came from T cells, B-cell-depleted T cells, or PBMCs.

The authors' processing: From reference gene primer amplification, estimates of nucleated cell counts were derived. Some clones are missing from TCRdb's copy, which holds only in-frame ones; the method was immunoSEQ multiplex PCR. D and trimming come from the DNA, and the V and J calls and clone size come from that table. The repertoire holds 150,000 to 200,000 clones, with approximately 85% as singletons. Seattle patients were enrolled while actively infected and followed longitudinally. The V end lost 5 bases, the J end lost 10 bases, and 21 bases lay between the germline ends. The CDR3 is 16 residues long. The germline gives CDR1 SEHNR, CDR2 FQNEAQ (reference sequence).

The sequenced material came from peripheral blood. V is TRBV7-9 and J is TRBJ1-6, with D maybe TRBD1 (5 bases). The sequence derives from a woman aged 55-69 years with COVID-19, enrolled during active disease. As DNA, the CDR3 is TGTGCCAGCAGCACCTTTCCCGTAGACACAGGCTCACCCCTCCACTTT. As protein: CASSTFPVDTGSPLHF.